Below, 15 T cell receptor beta chains from the same sample are listed, as sequenced in a study of control samples from healthy donors and cancer patients. This table comes from immunoSEQ multiplex PCR, and its TCRdb copy is limited to in-frame clones, with some not included. The sample has under 150,000 clones, approximately 88% seen once. Input material: blood. The receptors originated from a young man in good health.

This chain links TRBV27 with TRBJ1-2; D is perhaps TRBD1 (5 bases). CDR3 length: 13 amino acids. Trimming removed 0 bases at V and 6 bases at J, with 8 bases between. Germline values: CDR1 MNHEY, CDR2 SMNVEV (reference sequence). CDR3 in amino acids: CASSLSRGHGYTF. The CDR3 bases are TGTGCCAGCAGTTTATCTAGGGGACATGGCTACACCTTC.

The CDR3: CSALQYNEQFF. The CDR3 region has the DNA TGCAGTGCACTACAGTACAATGAGCAGTTCTTC. J is TRBJ2-1 and V is TRBV20-1; D gene unclear. The V end lost 6 bases, the J end lost 4 bases, and 7 bases lay between the germline ends. Germline-derived CDR1 and CDR2 are DFQATT and SNEGSKA (reference sequence). CDR3 length: 11 residues.

The chain recombines TRBV9 with TRBJ2-7; D possibly corresponds to TRBD1 (6 bases). V lost 0 bases to trimming and J lost 2 bases, with 12 bases between them. Germline V gene data show CDR1 as SGDLS and CDR2 as YYNGEE. The length of the CDR3 is 15 residues. The CDR3 nucleotides are TGTGCCAGCAGCGTAGCCCCCGGGACAACCTACGAGCAGTACTTC. Translation gives CASSVAPGTTYEQYF.

The chain links TRBV4-1 to TRBJ1-6; D possibly corresponds to TRBD1 (6 bases). CDR1 and CDR2 (germline): MGHRA, YSYEKL. V was clipped by 0 bases and J by 7 bases, with 10 bases between them. This CDR3 has 15 residues. The CDR3 DNA reads TGCGCCAGCAGCCAAGATGGAAGGGGGAATTCACCCCTCCACTTT. This codes for CASSQDGRGNSPLHF.

Only one count was recorded for this clone. This chain uses TRBV19 with TRBJ1-5; D perhaps matches TRBD1 (5 bases). Germline V gene data show CDR1 as LNHDA and CDR2 as SQIVND (reference sequence). V lost 6 bases, J lost 7 bases, and 13 bases lay in between. The CDR3 has 13 amino acids. CDR3 in amino acids: CASRSGGRQPQHF. The DNA for the CDR3 is TGTGCCAGTAGATCTGGGGGAAGGCAGCCCCAGCATTTT.

The V and J genes are TRBV6-5 and TRBJ2-2, with 9 bases lining up with TRBD2. V was pared by 4 bases and J by 1 base, with 4 bases of the junction left unmatched. CDR1 and CDR2 (germline): MNHEY, SVGAGI. This CDR3 spans 16 amino acids. CDR3 DNA: TGTGCCAGCAGTTTTCGACTAGCGGTGAACACCGGGGAGCTGTTTTTT. Its protein product is CASSFRLAVNTGELFF.

The rearrangement joins TRBV7-8 to TRBJ2-5; TRBD2 matches 7 bases. Germline V gene data show CDR1 as SGHVS and CDR2 as FQNEAQ. The CDR3 is made up of 11 amino acids. The CDR3 region is CAGGVSETQYF. CDR3 nucleotide sequence: TGTGCGGGGGGGGTGTCGGAGACCCAGTACTTC.

The CDR3 loop is CASSLSGSATSEAFF. The CDR3 nucleotides read TGTGCCAGCAGCTTGTCAGGGAGTGCCACCAGTGAAGCTTTCTTT. The chain has TRBV5-6 and TRBJ1-1; the D gene is possibly TRBD1 (5 bases). Germline-derived CDR1 and CDR2 are SGHDT and YYEEEE. Trimming stripped 1 base from V and 7 bases from J, with 17 bases between. The CDR3 is 15 amino acids.

The CDR3 spells CATSDSLDRGETQYF. The CDR3 DNA is TGTGCCACCAGTGATTCATTGGACAGGGGAGAGACCCAGTACTTC. The genes are TRBV24-1 and TRBJ2-5; 9 bases agree with TRBD1. The CDR3 loop spans 15 amino acids. The trim removed 2 bases at V and 4 bases at J, leaving 4 bases unmatched. The germline V gene encodes CDR1 KGHDR and CDR2 SFDVKD.

The chain carries TRBV7-9 and TRBJ2-3; D is ambiguous. The germline CDR1 and CDR2 sequences are SEHNR and FQNEAQ (reference sequence). V lost 1 base and J lost 1, with 12 bases in between. This CDR3 has 16 residues. CDR3 residues: CASSLDGLTRTDTQYF. In DNA, the CDR3 is TGTGCCAGCAGCTTAGACGGCCTTACGCGCACAGATACGCAGTATTTT.

This rearrangement joins TRBV7-2 to TRBJ2-3; 7 bases are shared with TRBD2. Germline V CDR1 and CDR2: SGHTA, FQGNSA. The ends lost 0 bases at V and 5 bases at J; junction bases unmatched: 11. This CDR3 has 17 residues. CDR3 in amino acids: CASSLALLAVPQDTQYF. The CDR3 bases are TGTGCCAGCAGCTTAGCCCTCCTAGCGGTTCCACAAGATACGCAGTATTTT.

The V call is TRBV7-9, the J call TRBJ1-4; 10 bases line up with TRBD1. The V gene's germline CDR1 is SEHNR and CDR2 FQNEAQ (reference sequence). There are 15 residues in the CDR3. J was trimmed by 4 bases and V by 5 bases; bases with no gene match: 4. CDR3 DNA sequence: TGTGCCAGCAGCCGGTGGACAGGGGGTAATGAAAAACTGTTTTTT. It translates to CASSRWTGGNEKLFF.

J is TRBJ2-7 and V is TRBV4-3; 8 bases agree with TRBD2. The germline CDR1 and CDR2 sequences are LGHNA and YSLEER. The CDR3 totals 16 residues. J was trimmed by 4 bases and V by 1 base; bases with no gene match: 9. CDR3 amino acids: CASSQGGQRGSYEQYF. CDR3 in DNA: TGCGCCAGCAGCCAAGGGGGCCAGCGGGGGTCGTACGAGCAGTACTTC.

This clone was seen a handful of times. V is TRBV18 and J is TRBJ1-2; 12 nucleotides align to TRBD1. CDR1 KGHSH and CDR2 LQKENI come from the germline V gene. J was trimmed by 6 bases and V by 5 bases; bases with no gene match: 4. This CDR3 is built from 14 residues. DNA of the CDR3: TGTGCCAGCTCAGGGACAGGGGGCTTTGATGGCTACACCTTC. It is translated as CASSGTGGFDGYTF.

J is TRBJ2-5 and V is TRBV30; 13 bases are shared with TRBD2. CDR1 is GTSNPN, CDR2 SVGIG, per germline (reference sequence). The length of the CDR3 is 13 residues. The J segment lost 13 bases and the V segment lost 0 bases, leaving 5 bases of the junction unmatched. The CDR3 loop reads CAWSVGLAGVLYF. CDR3 coding DNA: TGTGCCTGGAGTGTCGGACTAGCGGGAGTTCTGTACTTC. The entire variable domain, with the rest obtained from reference TRBV30 and TRBJ2-5, is as follows: SQTIHQWPATLVQPVGSPLSLECTVEGTSNPNLYWYRQAAGRGLQLLFYSVGIGQISSEVPQNLSASRPQDRQFILSSKKLLLSDSGFYLCAWSVGLAGVLYFGPGTRLLVL.